The present T cell receptor beta chain was sequenced within a study of CD8 T cells in ankylosing spondylitis. Study conclusions and caveats: For ankylosing spondylitis blood, a TCR beta motif of 7 or 8 highly homologous variants appeared characteristic. The study looked at matched synovial fluid samples from ankylosing spondylitis patients. Disease-linked clones were reported to be significantly enriched there.

TCRdb independently ran MiXCR on the 5' RACE reads; one entry per CDR3 protein. The sample contains around 440,000 distinct CDR3 sequences, under 20% of which appear only once. From germline, CDR1 is DFQATT and CDR2 SNEGSKA (reference sequence). Unmatched junction bases numbered 10, after V lost 3 bases and J lost 4 bases. This CDR3 spans 15 amino acids. A word on this clonotype: Antigen specificity is unknown.

The sequence was collected from a male donor with ankylosing spondylitis. The rearrangement joins TRBV20-1 to TRBJ2-3; 7 bases are a match to TRBD2. The sequenced sample consisted of blood, either unsorted or a sorted T cell fraction (not recorded which). The CDR3 sequence is CSARGTLAGSDTQYF. As DNA, the CDR3 is TGCAGTGCTAGGGGGACTTTAGCGGGCTCAGATACGCAGTATTTT.